These 27 T cell receptor beta chains originate from one sample sequenced in a study of cytomegalovirus exposure and HLA in healthy donors. Clones were sequenced by immunoSEQ multiplex PCR, and TCRdb holds only the in-frame ones, with some missing. The sample has tens of thousands of clones; roughly 96% are singletons. Sequencing was carried out using PBMCs. The receptors were sampled from a woman under 30 in good health and CMV-seronegative.

V usage is TRBV7-9 and J usage is TRBJ1-2; a possible D gene is TRBD1 (6 bases). CDR1 and CDR2 from the germline V gene are SEHNR and FQNEAQ (reference sequence). Trimming pared 1 base from V and 10 bases from J, leaving 16 bases between. The CDR3 loop spans 14 amino acids. CDR3 nucleotide sequence: TGTGCCAGCAGCTTAGAGGGGGAAACAGGGCACTACACCTTC. This codes for CASSLEGETGHYTF.

The chain links TRBV19 to TRBJ1-1, with D maybe TRBD1 (6 bases). The CDR3 has 16 amino acids. Germline V gives CDR1 LNHDA, CDR2 SQIVND (reference sequence). The germline V and J ends were trimmed by 4 bases and 13 bases, with 28 bases remaining between them. This chain's CDR3 is CASSRGKITGIGGGFF. The CDR3 DNA reads TGTGCCAGTAGTAGGGGGAAAATTACAGGGATTGGAGGAGGTTTCTTT.

The chain employs TRBV7-9 and TRBJ1-2, with 11 bases aligning to TRBD1. Per germline, CDR1 SEHNR and CDR2 FQNEAQ (reference sequence). V trimming: 1 base; J trimming: 4 bases; junction bases outside the gene matches: 5. This CDR3 region has 16 residues. CDR3 bases: TGTGCCAGCAGCTTAGACGGGACAGGGGGTAGCTATGGCTACACCTTC. Protein sequence: CASSLDGTGGSYGYTF.

This sequence joins TRBV29-1 and TRBJ2-7; the match to TRBD1 covers 9 bases. The V segment lost 1 base and the J segment 1 base; nucleotides outside the gene matches: 2. The CDR3 length is 14 residues. From germline, CDR1 is SQVTM and CDR2 ANQGSEA. CDR3 in DNA: TGCAGCGTTGAAGCTGGGACAGGGTCCTACGAGCAGTACTTC. Amino acids: CSVEAGTGSYEQYF.

The V gene is TRBV19, the J gene TRBJ1-5, with 8 bases aligning to TRBD1. The V gene end was trimmed by 4 bases and the J gene end by 4 bases; junction bases not matched to a gene: 12. In germline, CDR1 is LNHDA, CDR2 SQIVND (reference sequence). CDR3 length: 17 amino acids. The CDR3 spells CASSKSGQGIGNQPQHF. Here the CDR3 DNA reads TGTGCCAGTAGTAAGTCTGGACAGGGAATTGGAAATCAGCCCCAGCATTTT.

The rearrangement uses TRBV9 and TRBJ1-3, with D possibly matching TRBD1 (6 bases). Germline-derived CDR1 and CDR2 are SGDLS and YYNGEE. This CDR3 has 15 amino acids. V lost 2 bases, J lost 4 bases, and 13 bases lay in between. The CDR3 loop is CASSVGPGAGNTIYF. The CDR3 bases are TGTGCCAGCAGCGTTGGGCCAGGGGCGGGAAACACCATATATTTT.

The chain links TRBV13 to TRBJ1-6; 8 bases map to TRBD1. The CDR3 is 16 amino acids. The V and J ends lost 5 bases and 4 bases, in that order; junction bases with no gene match: 7. The germline V gene encodes CDR1 PRHDT and CDR2 FYEKMQ (reference sequence). In DNA form, the CDR3 reads TGTGCCAGCAGCCCTACAGGGGGGGCTTATAATTCACCCCTCCACTTT. This sequence encodes CASSPTGGAYNSPLHF.

The V call is TRBV4-3, the J call TRBJ2-1; D perhaps matches TRBD2 (6 bases). From germline, CDR1 is LGHNA and CDR2 YSLEER. The CDR3 extends over 18 amino acids. Trimming stripped 0 bases from V and 5 bases from J, with 20 bases between. CDR3 nucleotides: TGCGCCAGCAGCCAAGATCCACCGGCCGGGACGGGGGACAATGAGCAGTTCTTC. Translating gives CASSQDPPAGTGDNEQFF.

This clone was observed once. The chain carries TRBV4-3 and TRBJ1-1; D is ambiguous. V was shortened by 1 base and J by 3 bases, with 3 bases between the two germline ends. The V gene's germline CDR1 is LGHNA and CDR2 YSLEER. The CDR3 contains 12 residues. The CDR3 nucleotides are TGCGCCAGCAGCCAAGGAGACACTGAAGCTTTCTTT. As protein: CASSQGDTEAFF.

The gene calls are TRBV27 and TRBJ2-3, with TRBD2 matching 10 bases. Germline lookup yields CDR1 MNHEY and CDR2 SMNVEV (reference sequence). Trimming removed 8 bases from V and 0 bases from J; junction bases left unmatched: 2. CDR3 length: 14 amino acids. The CDR3, as DNA: TGTGCCAGCGTGACTAGCGGGAGCACAGATACGCAGTATTTT. Amino acid sequence: CASVTSGSTDTQYF.

This chain uses TRBV9 with TRBJ2-3; no reliable D call. Germline CDR1 SGDLS, CDR2 YYNGEE. Trimming stripped 1 base from V and 5 bases from J, with 5 bases between. The CDR3 loop spans 12 amino acids. Here the CDR3 reads CASSVQEDTQYF. Written as DNA, the CDR3 is TGTGCCAGCAGCGTACAGGAAGATACGCAGTATTTT. Looking up the rest from reference TRBV9 and TRBJ2-3 gives the full variable domain: DSGVTQTPKHLITATGQRVTLRCSPRSGDLSVYWYQQSLDQGLQFLIQYYNGEERAKGNILERFSAQQFPDLHSELNLSSLELGDSALYFCASSVQEDTQYFGPGTRLTVL.

V is TRBV6-1 and J is TRBJ2-7; weak D call: TRBD2 (5 bases). Germline lookup yields CDR1 MNHNS and CDR2 SASEGT. This CDR3 is built from 13 residues. The V and J ends lost 10 bases and 0 bases respectively, with 13 bases between them. The CDR3 spells CATRVEYSYEQYF. DNA of the CDR3: TGTGCCACGAGGGTGGAATACTCCTACGAGCAGTACTTC.

In its sample, this clone was seen once. This chain joins TRBV5-1 and TRBJ2-5, with 12 bases matching TRBD2. The CDR3 consists of 15 residues. J gave up 1 base and V 3 bases, and 1 base lay outside the gene matches. CDR1 and CDR2 from the germline V gene are SGHRS and YFSETQ. CDR3 sequence: CASSWGLAGQETQYF. The CDR3 DNA sequence: TGCGCCAGCAGCTGGGGACTAGCGGGCCAAGAGACCCAGTACTTC.

This chain links TRBV5-4 with TRBJ2-7; 10 nucleotides agree with TRBD2. The CDR3 runs to 14 residues. V was clipped by 4 bases and J by 4 bases; unmatched bases: 5. The germline V gene has CDR1 SGHNT and CDR2 YYREEE (reference sequence). CDR3 DNA: TGTGCCAGCAGCCCAACTAGCGGGGTTTACGAGCAGTACTTC. It specifies CASSPTSGVYEQYF.

This clone showed up just once. The rearrangement joins TRBV6-5 to TRBJ2-1; weak D call: TRBD2 (5 bases). This CDR3 region has 14 residues. The germline V gene has CDR1 MNHEY and CDR2 SVGAGI. V was shortened by 2 bases and J by 0 bases, with 5 bases between the two germline ends. CDR3 in amino acids: CASSYGSSYNEQFF. The CDR3 DNA reads TGTGCCAGCAGTTACGGGAGCTCCTACAATGAGCAGTTCTTC.

The J gene is TRBJ1-2, the V gene TRBV7-2; maybe TRBD1 (6 bases). CDR1 is SGHTA, CDR2 FQGNSA, per germline. The CDR3 length is 13 residues. Deletions cut 5 bases from V and 6 bases from J, with 13 bases between. The CDR3 DNA reads TGTGCCAGCAGCAGGGGGGGACCTGATGGCTACACCTTC. This gives the protein CASSRGGPDGYTF.

This chain connects TRBV25-1 to TRBJ1-1; possible D gene TRBD1, 5 bases. Germline V CDR1 and CDR2: MGHDK, SYGVNS. Trimming took off 7 bases at V and 2 bases at J, with 17 bases between the two ends. The CDR3 totals 15 residues. The CDR3 loop is CASTLKMGGNTEAFF. Here the CDR3 DNA reads TGTGCCAGCACCTTAAAAATGGGGGGAAACACTGAAGCTTTCTTT.

This clone was seen once. The rearrangement uses TRBV7-9 and TRBJ1-4; the match to TRBD1 covers 7 bases. The CDR3 runs 15 residues. Germline V CDR1 and CDR2: SEHNR, FQNEAQ (reference sequence). V gave up 3 bases and J gave up 3 bases; unmatched junction bases: 4. CDR3 bases: TGTGCCAGCAGCTTTATACAGGGGCCTAATGAAAAACTGTTTTTT. It codes for CASSFIQGPNEKLFF.

The CDR3 loop is CASSLGAGSTGELFF. Written as DNA, the CDR3 is TGTGCCAGCAGCTTAGGGGCAGGGTCAACCGGGGAGCTGTTTTTT. The chain carries TRBV7-2 and TRBJ2-2, with a possible D match to TRBD1 (5 bases). V dropped 1 base and J dropped 5 bases, with 11 bases sitting between them. The germline V gene has CDR1 SGHTA and CDR2 FQGNSA. This CDR3 is 15 amino acids long.

The V and J genes are TRBV28 and TRBJ1-4; TRBD1 is a possible D gene (5 bases). Germline lookup yields CDR1 MDHEN and CDR2 SYDVKM. The CDR3 contains 15 residues. Trimming stripped 4 bases from V and 5 bases from J, with 14 bases between. CDR3 nucleotide sequence: TGTGCCAGCAGTTCCCCAGGGTCTCGCAATGAAAAACTGTTTTTT. Translated, it gives CASSSPGSRNEKLFF.

The V and J genes are TRBV7-9 and TRBJ1-1; D may be TRBD1 (5 bases). Looked up from germline, CDR1 is SEHNR and CDR2 is FQNEAQ (reference sequence). Trimming removed 1 base from V and 1 base from J, with 10 bases in between. The length of the CDR3 is 15 residues. The CDR3 DNA is TGTGCCAGCAGCTTAGTACAGGCGCGGAACACTGAAGCTTTCTTT. Its protein is CASSLVQARNTEAFF.

The chain's CDR3 is CASSLGGLGTEAFF. CDR3 DNA sequence: TGTGCCAGCAGCTTGGGGGGGCTGGGCACTGAAGCTTTCTTT. This sequence joins TRBV7-9 and TRBJ1-1; TRBD1 is a possible D gene (6 bases). The CDR3 runs to 14 residues. The V end lost 3 bases, the J end lost 4 bases, and 12 bases lay between the germline ends. Germline CDR1 SEHNR, CDR2 FQNEAQ (reference sequence).

The chain joins TRBV18 to TRBJ1-4, with D perhaps matching TRBD1 (6 bases). Looked up from germline, CDR1 is KGHSH and CDR2 is LQKENI. Trimming removed 3 bases from V and 0 bases from J, with 14 bases in between. The CDR3 contains 17 residues. Here the CDR3 reads CASSPPWDTATNEKLFF. CDR3 bases: TGTGCCAGCTCACCCCCCTGGGACACCGCAACTAATGAAAAACTGTTTTTT.

V gene TRBV5-1 combines with J gene TRBJ2-3; 13 bases map to TRBD2. The junction had 4 bases not matched to a gene; V was cut back by 5 bases and J by 1 base. Germline CDR1 reads SGHRS; CDR2 reads YFSETQ. The CDR3 contains 16 residues. CDR3 bases: TGCGCCAGCAGAAGGGGGACTAGCGGGGGCACAGATACGCAGTATTTT. It is translated as CASRRGTSGGTDTQYF.

The V call is TRBV6-6, the J call TRBJ1-5; the match to TRBD1 covers 7 bases. The germline gives CDR1 MNHNY, CDR2 SVGAGI (reference sequence). The CDR3 is made up of 15 amino acids. V shed 0 bases, J shed 5 bases, and the junction held 4 bases outside the gene matches. The CDR3 region is CASSYSDRVHQPQHF. The CDR3 region has the DNA TGTGCCAGCAGTTACTCAGACAGGGTTCATCAGCCCCAGCATTTT.

This rearrangement joins TRBV19 to TRBJ1-2, with a possible D match to TRBD1 (6 bases). Germline V lookup: CDR1 LNHDA, CDR2 SQIVND (reference sequence). This CDR3 spans 12 amino acids. V gave up 7 bases and J gave up 6 bases, with 12 bases separating them. CDR3 sequence: CASMGQEDGYTF. CDR3 coding DNA: TGTGCCAGTATGGGACAAGAGGATGGCTACACCTTC.

The genes are TRBV6-1 and TRBJ2-4, with D perhaps matching TRBD2 (6 bases). Per the germline V gene, CDR1 is MNHNS and CDR2 is SASEGT. V lost 0 bases, J lost 8 bases, and 11 bases lay in between. The CDR3 length is 14 residues. The CDR3 is CASSEAGGRDIQYF. For the CDR3, the DNA is TGTGCCAGCAGTGAAGCGGGGGGTAGGGACATTCAGTACTTC.